This T cell receptor (beta chain) was captured in a study of cytomegalovirus exposure and HLA in healthy donors. Comments on this clone: What it binds is unknown.

The CDR3 consists of 16 residues. V shed 2 bases, J shed 3 bases, and the junction held 4 bases outside the gene matches. Germline V gene sequence: CDR1 SGHTA, CDR2 FQGNSA. Overall study results and limits: Cytomegalovirus status was reportedly diagnosed by the classifier with high specificity and sensitivity. In vitro, three CMV-associated chains proved specific for CMV antigens. A later analysis by the authors found several of the most significant clusters apparently linked to common viral pathogens.

PCR was performed using 60 Vbeta and 13 Jbeta primers. The data were produced by immunoSEQ multiplex PCR, yet TCRdb's version contains in-frame clones alone and is incomplete. Counted here are around 200,000 clones, over 60% occurring once; the ten biggest clones make up approximately 4.8%. Sample: PBMCs. The source of this sequence is a man younger than 40 in good health and CMV-seropositive. The rearrangement joins TRBV7-2 to TRBJ2-2, with 9 bases aligning to TRBD2. CDR3 protein: CASSLIGTSYTGELFF. CDR3 sequence (DNA): TGTGCCAGCAGCTTAATAGGGACTAGCTACACCGGGGAGCTGTTTTTT.